This TCR beta chain was found in a study of T cell responses to AZD1222 COVID-19 vaccine. On the study more broadly: Analyses pooled second doses at about 4 or about 12 weeks.

General study findings and limits: Clonal diversity was possibly underestimated; the donors were predominantly white British and more often female.

The data were produced by immunoSEQ multiplex PCR, yet TCRdb's version contains in-frame clones alone and is incomplete. The sample records roughly 140,000 clones, more than 90% being singletons. To note about this clone: Its target is unknown.

Material: peripheral blood, obtained on day 0 of AZD1222 vaccination. This clonotype originated in an adult in good health.

The chain's CDR3 is CASSLSPNSNSPLHF. CDR3 sequence (DNA): TGTGCCAGCAGCCTCTCCCCTAATTCTAATTCACCCCTCCACTTT. The gene calls are TRBV5-5 and TRBJ1-6, with D hard to call. V was clipped by 4 bases and J by 6 bases, with 14 bases between them. Germline V gene lookup returns CDR1 SGHKS and CDR2 YYEKEE (reference sequence). CDR3 size: 15 residues.